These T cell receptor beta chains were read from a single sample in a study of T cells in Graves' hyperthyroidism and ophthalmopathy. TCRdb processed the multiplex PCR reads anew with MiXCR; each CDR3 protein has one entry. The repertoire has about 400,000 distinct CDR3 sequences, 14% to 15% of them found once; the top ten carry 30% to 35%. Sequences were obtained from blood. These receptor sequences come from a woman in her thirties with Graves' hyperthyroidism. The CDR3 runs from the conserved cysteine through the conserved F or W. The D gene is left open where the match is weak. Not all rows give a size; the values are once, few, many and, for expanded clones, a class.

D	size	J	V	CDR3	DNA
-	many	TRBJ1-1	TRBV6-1	CASSEALRSGQAFF	TGTGCCAGCAGTGAAGCGCTTCGGTCAGGCCAAGCTTTCTTT
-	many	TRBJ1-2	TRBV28	CASITSRLGGSSGYTF	TGTGCCAGCATCACTTCGAGGCTTGGGGGGAGCTCAGGCTACACCTTC
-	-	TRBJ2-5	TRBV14	CASSQGPRETQYF	TGTGCCAGCAGCCAGGGCCCTCGGGAGACCCAGTACTTC
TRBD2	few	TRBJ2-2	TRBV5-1	CASSWGLAGVTGELFF	TGCGCCAGCAGCTGGGGACTAGCGGGGGTCACCGGGGAGCTGTTTTTT
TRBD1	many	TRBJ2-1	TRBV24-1	CATSPTGTGVNEQFF	TGTGCCACCAGCCCGACTGGCACAGGGGTCAATGAGCAGTTCTTC
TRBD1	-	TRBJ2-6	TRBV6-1	CASSERDRSSGANVLTF	TGTGCCAGCAGTGAACGGGACAGGAGCTCTGGGGCCAACGTCCTGACTTTC
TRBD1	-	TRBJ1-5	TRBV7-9	CASSSRDRALGGNQPQHF	TGTGCCAGCAGCTCCCGGGACAGGGCCCTCGGGGGCAATCAGCCCCAGCATTTT
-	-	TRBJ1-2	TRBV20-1	CSARDRARRSYGYTF	TGCAGTGCTAGAGATAGGGCCCGCCGGTCCTATGGCTACACCTTC
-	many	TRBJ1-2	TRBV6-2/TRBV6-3	CASTRANYGYTF	TGTGCCAGCACGAGGGCTAACTATGGCTACACCTTC
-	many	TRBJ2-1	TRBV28	CASRPGGNSYNEQFF	TGTGCCAGCAGGCCCGGAGGTAACTCCTACAATGAGCAGTTCTTC
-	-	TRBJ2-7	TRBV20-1	CSAESSPGQSYEQYF	TGCAGTGCCGAATCAAGTCCGGGGCAATCCTACGAGCAGTACTTC
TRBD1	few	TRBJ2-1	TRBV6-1	CASSKTGINEQFF	TGTGCCAGCAGTAAGACAGGGATTAATGAGCAGTTCTTC
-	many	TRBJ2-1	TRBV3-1	CASSQESYNEQFF	TGTGCCAGCAGCCAAGAGTCCTACAATGAGCAGTTCTTC
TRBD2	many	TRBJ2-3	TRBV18	CASSPESGGPTDTQYF	TGTGCCAGCTCACCAGAGAGCGGGGGGCCCACAGATACGCAGTATTTT
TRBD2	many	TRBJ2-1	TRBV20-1	CSAMGLLHYNEQFF	TGCAGTGCTATGGGACTACTACATTACAATGAGCAGTTCTTC
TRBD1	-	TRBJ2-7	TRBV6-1	CASSGQGARIEQYF	TGTGCCAGCAGTGGACAGGGGGCGCGGATCGAGCAGTACTTC
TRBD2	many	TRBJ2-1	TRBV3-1	CASSQVETSGRALWHEQFF	TGTGCCAGCAGCCAAGTTGAGACTAGCGGGAGGGCACTCTGGCATGAGCAGTTCTTC
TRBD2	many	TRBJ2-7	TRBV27	CASRTLGALAGAEQYF	TGTGCCAGCCGAACCTTAGGGGCACTAGCGGGAGCTGAGCAGTACTTC
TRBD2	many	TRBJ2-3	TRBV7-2	CASSLRGRRGTDTQYF	TGTGCCAGCAGCCTCCGCGGGAGGCGAGGCACAGATACGCAGTATTTT
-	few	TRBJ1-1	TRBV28	CASSPTRGNTEAFF	TGTGCCAGCAGCCCGACAAGGGGGAACACTGAAGCTTTCTTT
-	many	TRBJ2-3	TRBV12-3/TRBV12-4	CASSSPGGGPLTDTQYF	TGTGCCAGCAGTTCCCCAGGGGGAGGTCCACTCACAGATACGCAGTATTTT
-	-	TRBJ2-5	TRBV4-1	CASSHSGQDIKETQYF	TGCGCCAGCAGCCATTCCGGTCAGGATATTAAAGAGACCCAGTACTTC
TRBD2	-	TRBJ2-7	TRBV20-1	CSGKREGLKYEQYF	TGCAGTGGGAAGCGGGAGGGCCTTAAGTACGAGCAGTACTTC
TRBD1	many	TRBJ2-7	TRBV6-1	CASTRSGQGTYEQYF	TGTGCCAGCACTAGGTCGGGACAGGGTACCTACGAGCAGTACTTC
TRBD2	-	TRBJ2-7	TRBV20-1	CSGTSGSYEQYF	TGCAGTGGGACTAGCGGATCCTACGAGCAGTACTTC
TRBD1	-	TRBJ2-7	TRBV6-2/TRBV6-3	CATEGQGAYEQYF	TGTGCCACCGAAGGACAGGGGGCCTACGAGCAGTACTTC
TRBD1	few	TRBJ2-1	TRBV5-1	CASSLLTGEFYNEQFF	TGCGCCAGCAGCCTACTTACAGGGGAGTTCTACAATGAGCAGTTCTTC
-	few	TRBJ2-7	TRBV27	CASRLTGGPVSYEQHF	TGTGCCAGCAGACTCACCGGGGGACCTGTCTCCTACGAGCAGCACTTC
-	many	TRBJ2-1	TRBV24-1	CATSSGPRWDEQFF	TGTGCCACCAGTTCCGGGCCCCGCTGGGATGAGCAGTTCTTC
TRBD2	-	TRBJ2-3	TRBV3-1	CASSQDLIAGVVDTQCF	TGTGCCAGCAGCCAAGATCTTATAGCGGGAGTGGTGGATACGCAGTGTTTT
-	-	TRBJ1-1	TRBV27	CASRRAGTEAFF	TGTGCCAGCAGACGGGCTGGCACTGAAGCTTTCTTT
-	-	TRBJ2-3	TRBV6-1	CASSPQTQGIVSDTQYF	TGTGCCAGCAGTCCCCAGACTCAGGGTATTGTTTCAGATACGCAGTATTTT
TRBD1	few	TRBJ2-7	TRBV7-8	CASSLVGAGTGGYEQYF	TGTGCCAGCAGCTTAGTAGGGGCCGGGACAGGGGGCTACGAGCAGTACTTC
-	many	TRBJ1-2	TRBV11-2	CASSLAQLYGYTF	TGTGCCAGCAGCTTAGCCCAACTCTATGGCTACACCTTC
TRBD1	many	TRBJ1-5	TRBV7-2	CASSVQGVGQPQHF	TGTGCCAGCAGCGTCCAGGGGGTCGGTCAGCCCCAGCATTTT